The 4 T cell receptor beta chains in this list originate from one sample, sequenced in a study of blood T cell repertoires in COVID-19. This table comes from immunoSEQ multiplex PCR, and its TCRdb copy is limited to in-frame clones, with some not included. The sample comprises 250,000 to 350,000 clones, around 87% of which are singletons, and approximately 4.3% rests with the top ten. The sample was PBMCs or T cells enriched from blood (not recorded which). The origin of the receptors is a woman aged 18-29 years with acute COVID-19.

The gene calls are TRBV11-3 and TRBJ2-1, with a possible D match to TRBD2 (5 bases). The V and J ends lost 1 base and 8 bases respectively, with 9 bases between them. The germline V gene encodes CDR1 SGHNT and CDR2 YENEEA. This CDR3 is 13 amino acids long. The CDR3 DNA follows: TGTGCCAGCAGCTTAGTCGGGGTCCATGAGCAGTTCTTC. It translates to CASSLVGVHEQFF.

This clone was observed a handful of times. The V gene is TRBV11-3, the J gene TRBJ2-7; 7 bases agree with TRBD1. V dropped 0 bases and J dropped 0; count of bases not matched to a gene: 11. CDR1 and CDR2 (germline): SGHNT, YENEEA. The CDR3 spans 18 residues. The DNA of the CDR3 is TGTGCCAGCAGCTTAGATCAAGGTGGGACAGTGGCCTCCTACGAGCAGTACTTC. Translating it yields CASSLDQGGTVASYEQYF.

The chain couples TRBV27 to TRBJ1-6; weak D call: TRBD1 (6 bases). V lost 4 bases, J lost 9 bases, and 10 bases lay in between. The CDR3 consists of 13 residues. The germline CDR1 and CDR2 sequences are MNHEY and SMNVEV (reference sequence). CDR3 nucleotides: TGTGCCAGCAGTTACAGGGCAGGTTCACCCCTCCACTTT. Protein: CASSYRAGSPLHF.

V usage is TRBV21-1 and J usage is TRBJ1-2; the table's D call of TRBD1 was not tested on the DNA. TRBV21-1 is marked as a pseudogene. The CDR3 has 18 residues. This CDR3 reads CASSKEKLRQGDQVGYTF. CDR3 bases: TGTGCCAGCAGCAAAGAAAAATTGAGACAGGGGGACCAGGTTGGCTACACCTTC.